This paragraph reports one TCR beta chain. Its antigen remains undetermined. No base-level quality is on record; no much larger clone is a single base apart. The data belong to a study of identifying expanded T cells in peripheral blood (dated by TCRdb to between 2018 and 2021). Notes on the research overall: Separate aliquots of the same genomic DNA pool were sequenced to produce technical replicates, and four replicates were compared in pairs. The study at large found these results: Across all healthy-donor time intervals, the beta-binomial model significantly cut both the number of clones called differentially abundant and the false-positive rate. The authors expected that over much longer intervals, such as months to years, biological variance in healthy repertoires might increase even further. The binomial model flagged approximately 1.2 differentially abundant clones between technical replicates, compared with about 16 over approximately two weeks and approximately 18 over around four weeks. Across all healthy donors, variance in clone template counts between roughly two-week samples was found to increase significantly with total template count.

During the collection period, no infections or other immune events were recorded for the healthy donors. Healthy-donor blood repertoires served as a training cohort to calibrate time-dependent variance in a beta-binomial model of T-cell clone differential abundance. The training cohort was composed of approximately ten healthy donors, 3 female and 7 male. An age range of roughly 25 to 65 years, with an average of 43 years, was recorded for the donors. Whole blood from each healthy donor was obtained from a commercial supplier and was collected at three time points 2 to 3 weeks apart. Genomic DNA was extracted from unsorted whole blood for immunosequencing. TCRbeta CDR3 regions were profiled with the immunoSEQ Assay using bias-controlled multiplex PCR amplification of genomic DNA. The published analysis was carried out like this. The absolute abundance of each unique TCRbeta CDR3 region was quantified after sequences were collapsed and filtered. Two models were used to test differential abundance: a binomial model (Fisher-equivalent) and a beta-binomial model that adds time-dependent variance fitted from healthy donors. Clones with fewer than 5 combined templates were excluded, and clones with Benjamini-Hochberg FDR below 0.01 were called differentially abundant. In the beta-binomial model, variance was expressed as a function of the total template count across the two samples, in the form v = (b*log(k)+a)^2. The clones in this table, taken by TCRdb from immuneACCESS, are in-frame only. Not every clone is retained; where verified, under half of the shortfall comes from an unresolved V gene, and the cause of the rest is unknown. V and J calls and clone size are those listed in that table; D and trimming were worked out from the DNA. This sample lists 70,000 to 95,000 clones; 88% were detected once. The ten top clones hold about 4.2% of the sample.

CDR1 and CDR2 (MGHRA, YSYEKL) derive from the germline V gene. From V the trimming removes 5 bases and from J it removes 4 bases, while the gene matches leave 4 bases of the junction unaccounted for. Spanning cysteine to phenylalanine, the CDR3 consists of 13 amino acids. The read is trimmed to its CDR3 DNA, 39 bases read in frame from base 1. The receptor was isolated from a person aged 18 to 75 in good health. The chain employs TRBV4-1 and TRBJ2-7; 8 bases in the junction line up with TRBD2. Sequencing used blood. The nucleotides are TGCGCCAGCAGCTTGCGGGGGGCTTACGAGCAGTACTTC. It translates to CASSLRGAYEQYF.